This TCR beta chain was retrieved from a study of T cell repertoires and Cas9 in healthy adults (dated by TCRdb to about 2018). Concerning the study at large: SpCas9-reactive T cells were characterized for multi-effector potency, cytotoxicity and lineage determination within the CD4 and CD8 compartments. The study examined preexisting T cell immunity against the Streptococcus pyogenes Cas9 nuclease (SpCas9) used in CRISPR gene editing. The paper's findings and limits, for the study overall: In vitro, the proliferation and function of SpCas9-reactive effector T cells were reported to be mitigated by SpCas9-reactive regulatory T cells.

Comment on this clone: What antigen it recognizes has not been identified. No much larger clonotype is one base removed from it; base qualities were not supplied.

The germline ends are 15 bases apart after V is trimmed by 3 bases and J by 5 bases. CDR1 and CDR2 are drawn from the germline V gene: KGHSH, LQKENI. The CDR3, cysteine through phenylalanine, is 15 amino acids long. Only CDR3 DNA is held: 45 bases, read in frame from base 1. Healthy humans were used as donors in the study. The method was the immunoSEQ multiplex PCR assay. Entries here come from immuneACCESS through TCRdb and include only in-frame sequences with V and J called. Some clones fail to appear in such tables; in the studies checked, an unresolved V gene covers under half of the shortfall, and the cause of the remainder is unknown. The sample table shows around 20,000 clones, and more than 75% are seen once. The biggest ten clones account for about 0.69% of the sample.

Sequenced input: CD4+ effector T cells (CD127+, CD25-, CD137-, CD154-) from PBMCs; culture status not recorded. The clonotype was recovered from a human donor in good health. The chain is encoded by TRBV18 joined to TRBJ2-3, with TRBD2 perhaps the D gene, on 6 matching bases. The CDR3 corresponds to CASSPVVVGGDTQYF. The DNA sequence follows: TGTGCCAGCTCACCGGTGGTTGTCGGGGGAGATACGCAGTATTTT.